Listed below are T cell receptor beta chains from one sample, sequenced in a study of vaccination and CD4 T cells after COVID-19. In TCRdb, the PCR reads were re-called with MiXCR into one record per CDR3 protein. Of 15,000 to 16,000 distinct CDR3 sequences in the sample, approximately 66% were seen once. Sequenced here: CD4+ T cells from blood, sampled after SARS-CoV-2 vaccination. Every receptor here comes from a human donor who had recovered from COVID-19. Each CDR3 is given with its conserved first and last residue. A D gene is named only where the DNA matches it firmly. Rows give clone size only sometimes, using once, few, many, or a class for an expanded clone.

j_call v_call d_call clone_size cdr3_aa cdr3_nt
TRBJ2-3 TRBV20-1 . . CSARDWLRGTDTQYF TGCAGTGCTAGAGATTGGCTTAGGGGCACAGATACGCAGTATTTT
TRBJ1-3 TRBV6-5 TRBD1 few CASSWDSRSGNTIYF TGTGCCAGCAGTTGGGACAGTCGCTCTGGAAACACCATATATTTT
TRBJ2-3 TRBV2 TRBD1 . CASSERDRWADTQYF TGTGCCAGCAGTGAAAGGGACAGGTGGGCAGATACGCAGTATTTT
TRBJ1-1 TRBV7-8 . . CASSPLTENTEAFF TGTGCCAGCAGCCCCTTGACAGAGAACACTGAAGCTTTCTTT
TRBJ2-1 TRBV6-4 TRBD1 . CASSKTGGNEQFF TGTGCCAGCAGTAAGACAGGGGGCAATGAGCAGTTCTTC
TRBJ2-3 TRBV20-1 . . CSASLMTDTQYF TGCAGTGCCTCCCTAATGACAGATACGCAGTATTTT
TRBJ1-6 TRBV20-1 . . CSARVRNSPLHF TGCAGTGCTAGAGTCCGAAATTCACCCCTCCACTTT
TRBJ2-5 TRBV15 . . CATRRGGGTTETQYF TGTGCCACCAGGAGGGGGGGAGGGACGACAGAGACCCAGTACTTC
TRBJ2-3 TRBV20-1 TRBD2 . CSARDSSGSGTDTQYF TGCAGTGCTAGAGACTCTAGCGGGAGCGGCACAGATACGCAGTATTTT
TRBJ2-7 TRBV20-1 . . CSARLAVTYEQYF TGCAGTGCTAGACTCGCGGTAACCTACGAGCAGTACTTC
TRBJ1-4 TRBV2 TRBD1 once CASRTTTGANEKLFF TGTGCCAGCAGAACTACTACAGGGGCTAATGAAAAACTGTTTTTT
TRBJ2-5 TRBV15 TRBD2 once CATAPGLADQETQYF TGTGCCACCGCACCGGGACTAGCGGACCAAGAGACCCAGTACTTC
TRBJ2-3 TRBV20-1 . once CSVLPGGQDTQYF TGCAGTGTTCTACCAGGGGGGCAAGATACGCAGTATTTT
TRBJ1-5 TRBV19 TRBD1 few CASSIRLGQGGQPQHF TGTGCCAGTAGTATCCGCTTAGGACAGGGCGGGCAGCCCCAGCATTTT
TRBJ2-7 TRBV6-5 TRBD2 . CASSDSGLAGGRSYEQYF TGTGCCAGCAGTGACTCGGGACTAGCGGGAGGCCGCTCCTACGAGCAGTACTTC
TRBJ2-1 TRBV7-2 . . CASSRDFYNEQFF TGTGCCAGCAGCAGGGACTTCTACAATGAGCAGTTCTTC
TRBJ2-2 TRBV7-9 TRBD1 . CAGQDRDRFTGELFF TGTGCCGGCCAGGACAGGGATCGCTTCACCGGGGAGCTGTTTTTT
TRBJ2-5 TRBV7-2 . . CASGARRLQETQYF TGTGCCAGCGGGGCCAGACGACTTCAAGAGACCCAGTACTTC
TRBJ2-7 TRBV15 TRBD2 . CATRAGLATEQYF TGTGCCACGAGGGCGGGACTAGCGACCGAGCAGTACTTC
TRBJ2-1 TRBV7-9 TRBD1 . CAIRSDRGIDEQFF TGTGCCATCCGATCGGACAGGGGTATTGATGAGCAGTTCTTC
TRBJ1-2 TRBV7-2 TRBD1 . CASSRTGNFGYTF TGTGCCAGCAGCAGGACAGGGAACTTTGGCTACACCTTC
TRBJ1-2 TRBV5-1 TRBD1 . CASSPTGGNYGYTF TGCGCCAGCAGCCCGACAGGGGGTAACTATGGCTACACCTTC
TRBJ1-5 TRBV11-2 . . CASSPIAGASQPQHF TGTGCCAGCAGCCCTATAGCTGGAGCAAGTCAGCCCCAGCATTTT
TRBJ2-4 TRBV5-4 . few CASSSDRSNIQYF TGTGCCAGCAGCTCGGACAGATCAAACATTCAGTACTTC
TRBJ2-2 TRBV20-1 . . CSASRANTGELFF TGCAGTGCTAGCCGCGCGAACACCGGGGAGCTGTTTTTT
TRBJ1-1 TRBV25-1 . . CASSEQYTVAFF TGTGCCAGCAGTGAACAATATACCGTGGCTTTCTTT
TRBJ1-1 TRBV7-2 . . CASSLGRSNTEAFF TGTGCCAGCAGCTTGGGACGAAGTAACACTGAAGCTTTCTTT
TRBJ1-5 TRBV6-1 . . CASSEVWGNQPQHF TGTGCCAGCAGTGAAGTTTGGGGCAATCAGCCCCAGCATTTT
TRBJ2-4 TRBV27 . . CASSEGGNIQYF TGTGCCAGCAGCGAGGGGGGGAACATTCAGTACTTC